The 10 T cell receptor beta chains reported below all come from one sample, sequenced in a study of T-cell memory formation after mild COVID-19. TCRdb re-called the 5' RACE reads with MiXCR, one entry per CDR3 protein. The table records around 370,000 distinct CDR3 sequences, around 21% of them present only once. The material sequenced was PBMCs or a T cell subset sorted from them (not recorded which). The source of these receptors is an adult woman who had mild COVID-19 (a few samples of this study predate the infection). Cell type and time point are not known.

The DNA of the CDR3 is TGTGCCAGCAGTGAATCTTTGACATGGCGGGGGCAAATCAGTTCCTCTGGGGCCAACGTCCTGACTTTC. This codes for CASSESLTWRGQISSSGANVLTF. The genes are TRBV2 and TRBJ2-6, with D possibly TRBD2 on 7 matching bases. Germline lookup yields CDR1 SNHLY and CDR2 FYNNEI. The CDR3 totals 23 residues. V was shortened by 2 bases and J by 0 bases, with 29 bases between the two germline ends.

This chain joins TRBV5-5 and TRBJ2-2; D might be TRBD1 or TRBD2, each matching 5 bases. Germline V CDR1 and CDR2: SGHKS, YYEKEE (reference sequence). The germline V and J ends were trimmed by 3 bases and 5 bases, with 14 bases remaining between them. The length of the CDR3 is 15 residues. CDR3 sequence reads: CASSSDEGRTGELFF. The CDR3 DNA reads TGTGCCAGCAGCTCCGATGAGGGGCGGACCGGGGAGCTGTTTTTT.

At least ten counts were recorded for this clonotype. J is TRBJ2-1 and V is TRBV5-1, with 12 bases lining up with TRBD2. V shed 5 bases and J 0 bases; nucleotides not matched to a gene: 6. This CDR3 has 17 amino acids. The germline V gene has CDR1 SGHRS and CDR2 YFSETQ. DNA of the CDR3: TGCGCCAGCAGACCTGGGACTAGCGGGCCCTCCTACAATGAGCAGTTCTTC. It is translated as CASRPGTSGPSYNEQFF.

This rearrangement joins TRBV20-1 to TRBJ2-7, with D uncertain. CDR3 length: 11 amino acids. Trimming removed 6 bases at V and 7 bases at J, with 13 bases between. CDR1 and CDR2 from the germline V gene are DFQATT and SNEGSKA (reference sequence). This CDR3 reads CSAHGGWEQYF. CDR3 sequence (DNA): TGCAGTGCCCACGGTGGGTGGGAGCAGTACTTC.

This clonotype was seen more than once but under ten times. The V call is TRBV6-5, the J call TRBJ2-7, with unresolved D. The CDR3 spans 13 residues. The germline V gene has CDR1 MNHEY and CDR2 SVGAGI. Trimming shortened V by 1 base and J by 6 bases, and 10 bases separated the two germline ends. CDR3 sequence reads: CASSYFVRAEQYF. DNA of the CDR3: TGTGCCAGCAGTTACTTCGTCCGGGCCGAGCAGTACTTC.

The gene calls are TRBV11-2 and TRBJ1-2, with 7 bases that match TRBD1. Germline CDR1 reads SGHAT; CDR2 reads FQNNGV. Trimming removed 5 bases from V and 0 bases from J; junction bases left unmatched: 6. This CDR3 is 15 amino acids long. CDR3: CASSGYRGANYGYTF. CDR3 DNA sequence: TGTGCCAGCAGCGGATACAGGGGAGCTAACTATGGCTACACCTTC.

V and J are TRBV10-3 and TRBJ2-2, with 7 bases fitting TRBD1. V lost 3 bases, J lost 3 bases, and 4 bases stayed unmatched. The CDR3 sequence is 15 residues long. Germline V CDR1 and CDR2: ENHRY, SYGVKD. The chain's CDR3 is CAISEKGQDTGELFF. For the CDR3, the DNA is TGTGCCATCAGTGAAAAAGGACAGGACACCGGGGAGCTGTTTTTT.

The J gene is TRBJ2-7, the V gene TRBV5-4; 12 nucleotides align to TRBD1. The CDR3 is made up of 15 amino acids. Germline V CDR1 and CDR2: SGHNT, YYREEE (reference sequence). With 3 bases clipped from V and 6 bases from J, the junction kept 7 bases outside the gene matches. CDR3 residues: CASSSFPGQGAEQYF. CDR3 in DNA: TGTGCCAGCAGCTCCTTTCCGGGACAGGGGGCCGAGCAGTACTTC.

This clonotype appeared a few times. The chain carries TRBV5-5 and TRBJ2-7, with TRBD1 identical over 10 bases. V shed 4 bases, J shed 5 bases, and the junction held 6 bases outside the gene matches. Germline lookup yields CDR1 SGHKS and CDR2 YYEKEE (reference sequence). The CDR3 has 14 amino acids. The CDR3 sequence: CASSEPGQGNEQYF. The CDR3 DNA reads TGTGCCAGCAGCGAGCCGGGACAGGGGAACGAGCAGTACTTC.

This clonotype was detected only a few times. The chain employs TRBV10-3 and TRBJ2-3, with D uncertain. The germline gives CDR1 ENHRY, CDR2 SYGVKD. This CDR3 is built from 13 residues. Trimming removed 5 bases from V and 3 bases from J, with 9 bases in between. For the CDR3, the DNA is TGTGCCATCAGTCGTGAGAGGACAGATACGCAGTATTTT. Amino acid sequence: CAISRERTDTQYF.